This T cell receptor beta chain was sequenced during a study of T cell responses to AZD1222 COVID-19 vaccine. General study points: It should be noted that donors were predominantly white British and more often female, and clonal diversity was possibly underestimated. Spike was spanned by vaccine-associated CD4 TCRs, which were dominant at 160-218 and 743-854. Only a handful of AZD1222 recipients were seropositive at baseline. Vaccination with two AZD1222 doses was followed by a rise in Spike-specific TCR breadth and depth.

Trimming left V 4 bases short and J 2 bases short, with 12 bases between. The CDR3 extends over 14 amino acids. Germline V gene data show CDR1 as SEHNR and CDR2 as FQNEAQ (reference sequence). Data came from immunoSEQ multiplex PCR; TCRdb stores just in-frame clones and leaves some out. This table holds roughly 160,000 clones, approximately 87% found once. Note on this clone: What it binds is unknown.

The receptor was isolated from an adult who received the AZD1222 COVID-19 vaccine. V and J are TRBV7-9 and TRBJ2-7, with D possibly being TRBD1 (6 bases). The sample was peripheral blood, taken 28 days after the second AZD1222 dose. The CDR3 sequence: CASSSPTGTYEQYF. CDR3 DNA: TGTGCCAGCAGCTCCCCGACAGGAACCTACGAGCAGTACTTC.